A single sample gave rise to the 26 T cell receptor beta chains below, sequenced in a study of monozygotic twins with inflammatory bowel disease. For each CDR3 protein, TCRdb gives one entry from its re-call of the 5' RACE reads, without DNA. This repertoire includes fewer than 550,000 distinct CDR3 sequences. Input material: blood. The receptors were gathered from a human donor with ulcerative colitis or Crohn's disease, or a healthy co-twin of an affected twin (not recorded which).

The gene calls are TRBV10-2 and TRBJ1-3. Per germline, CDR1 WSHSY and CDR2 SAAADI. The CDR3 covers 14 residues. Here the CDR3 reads CASSEQSSGNTIYF.

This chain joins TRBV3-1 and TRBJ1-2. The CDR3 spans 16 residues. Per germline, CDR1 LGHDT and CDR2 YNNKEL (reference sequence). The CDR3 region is CASHGNPGLGGDGYTF. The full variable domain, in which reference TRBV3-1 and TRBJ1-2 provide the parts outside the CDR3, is DTAVSQTPKYLVTQMGNDKSIKCEQNLGHDTMYWYKQDSKKFLKIMFSYNNKELIINETVPNRFSPKSPDKAHLNLHINSLELGDSAVYFCASHGNPGLGGDGYTFGSGTRLTVV.

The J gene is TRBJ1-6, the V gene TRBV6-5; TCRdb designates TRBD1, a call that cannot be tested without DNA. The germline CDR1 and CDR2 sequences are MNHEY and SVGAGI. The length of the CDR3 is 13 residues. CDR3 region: CASSYDGDSPLHF.

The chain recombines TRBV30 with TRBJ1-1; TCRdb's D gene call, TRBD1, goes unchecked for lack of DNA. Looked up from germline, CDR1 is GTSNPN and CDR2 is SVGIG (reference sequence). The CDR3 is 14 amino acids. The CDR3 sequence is CAWSVWGVWTEAFF.

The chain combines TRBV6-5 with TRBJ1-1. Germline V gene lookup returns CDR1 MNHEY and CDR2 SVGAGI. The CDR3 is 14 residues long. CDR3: CASSYSRLNTEAFF.

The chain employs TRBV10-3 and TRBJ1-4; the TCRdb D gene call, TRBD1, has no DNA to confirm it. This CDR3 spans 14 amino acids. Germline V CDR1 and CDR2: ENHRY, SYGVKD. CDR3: CAISEITGEEKLFF.

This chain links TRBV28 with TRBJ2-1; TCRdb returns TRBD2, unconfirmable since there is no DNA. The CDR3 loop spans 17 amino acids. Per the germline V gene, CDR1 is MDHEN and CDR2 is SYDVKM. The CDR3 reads CASSPSGTSGGGNEQFF.

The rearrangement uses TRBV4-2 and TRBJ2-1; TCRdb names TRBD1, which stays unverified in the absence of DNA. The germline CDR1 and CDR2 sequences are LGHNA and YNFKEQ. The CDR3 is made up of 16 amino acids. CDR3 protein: CASSQGEGASYNEQFF.

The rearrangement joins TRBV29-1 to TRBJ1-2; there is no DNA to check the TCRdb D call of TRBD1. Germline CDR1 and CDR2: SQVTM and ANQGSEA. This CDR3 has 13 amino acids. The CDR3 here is CSVEAGGHYGYTF.

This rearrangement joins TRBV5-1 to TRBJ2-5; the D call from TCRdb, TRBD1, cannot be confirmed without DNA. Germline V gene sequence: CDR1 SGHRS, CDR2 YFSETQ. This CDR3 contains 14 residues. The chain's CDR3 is CASSLESGKETQYF.

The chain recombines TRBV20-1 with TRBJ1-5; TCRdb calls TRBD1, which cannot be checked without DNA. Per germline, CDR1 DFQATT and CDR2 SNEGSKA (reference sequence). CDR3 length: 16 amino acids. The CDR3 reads CSAAHGTALGNQPQHF.

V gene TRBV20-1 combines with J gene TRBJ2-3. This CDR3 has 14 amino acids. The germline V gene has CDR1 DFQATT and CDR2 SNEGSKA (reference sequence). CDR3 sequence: CSARDPVITDTQYF.

CDR3 sequence: CASSLTGGYYGYTF. V usage is TRBV5-1 and J usage is TRBJ1-2; with no DNA, the TCRdb D assignment of TRBD1 cannot be verified. The CDR3 sequence is 14 residues long. Per germline, CDR1 SGHRS and CDR2 YFSETQ.

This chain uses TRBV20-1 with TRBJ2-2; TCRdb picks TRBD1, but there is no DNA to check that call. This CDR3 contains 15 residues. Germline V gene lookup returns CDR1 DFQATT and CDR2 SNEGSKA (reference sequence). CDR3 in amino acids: CSASVPGGSTGELFF.

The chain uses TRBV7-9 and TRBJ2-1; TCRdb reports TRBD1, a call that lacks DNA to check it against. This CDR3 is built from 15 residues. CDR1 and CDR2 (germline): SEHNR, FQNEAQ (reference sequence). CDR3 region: CASSPWAGTYNEQFF.

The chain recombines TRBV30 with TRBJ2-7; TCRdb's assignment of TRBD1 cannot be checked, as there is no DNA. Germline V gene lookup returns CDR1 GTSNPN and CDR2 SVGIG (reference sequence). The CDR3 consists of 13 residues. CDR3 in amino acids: CAWRQGSNYEQYF. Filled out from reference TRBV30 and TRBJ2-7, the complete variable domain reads SQTIHQWPATLVQPVGSPLSLECTVEGTSNPNLYWYRQAAGRGLQLLFYSVGIGQISSEVPQNLSASRPQDRQFILSSKKLLLSDSGFYLCAWRQGSNYEQYFGPGTRLTVT.

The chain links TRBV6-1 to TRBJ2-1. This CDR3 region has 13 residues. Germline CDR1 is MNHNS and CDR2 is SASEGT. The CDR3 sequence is CASTESSYNEQFF.

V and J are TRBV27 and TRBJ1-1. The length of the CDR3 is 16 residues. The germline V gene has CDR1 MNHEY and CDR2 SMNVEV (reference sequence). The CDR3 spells CASSLKGLLRNTEAFF.

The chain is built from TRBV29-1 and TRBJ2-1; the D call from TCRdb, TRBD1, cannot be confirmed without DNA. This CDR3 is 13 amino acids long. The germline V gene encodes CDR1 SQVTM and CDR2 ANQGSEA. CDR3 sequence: CSVLGGAYNEQFF.

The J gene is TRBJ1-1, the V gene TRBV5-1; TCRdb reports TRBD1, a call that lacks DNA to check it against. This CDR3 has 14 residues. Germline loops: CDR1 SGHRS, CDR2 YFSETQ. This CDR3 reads CASSSGQANTEAFF.

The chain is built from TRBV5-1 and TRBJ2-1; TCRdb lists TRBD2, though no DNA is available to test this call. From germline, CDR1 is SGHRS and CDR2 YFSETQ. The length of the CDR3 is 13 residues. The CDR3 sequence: CASSSSGYNEQFF.

CDR3 residues: CASSPTGVSRDEQYF. The V and J genes are TRBV7-2 and TRBJ2-7; TCRdb designates TRBD1, a call that cannot be tested without DNA. Germline CDR1 reads SGHTA; CDR2 reads FQGNSA. The CDR3 covers 15 residues.

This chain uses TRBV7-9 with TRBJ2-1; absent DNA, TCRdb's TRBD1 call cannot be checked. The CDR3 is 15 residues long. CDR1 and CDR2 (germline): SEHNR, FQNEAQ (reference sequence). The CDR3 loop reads CASSPPVRSHNEQFF.

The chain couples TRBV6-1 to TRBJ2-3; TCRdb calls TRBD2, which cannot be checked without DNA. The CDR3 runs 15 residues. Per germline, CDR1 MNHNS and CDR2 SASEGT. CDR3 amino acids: CASRATGYRTDTQYF.

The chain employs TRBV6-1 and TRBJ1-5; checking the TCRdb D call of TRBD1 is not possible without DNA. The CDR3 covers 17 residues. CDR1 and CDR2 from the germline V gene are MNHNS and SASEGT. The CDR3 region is CASSLKGGENSNQPQHF.

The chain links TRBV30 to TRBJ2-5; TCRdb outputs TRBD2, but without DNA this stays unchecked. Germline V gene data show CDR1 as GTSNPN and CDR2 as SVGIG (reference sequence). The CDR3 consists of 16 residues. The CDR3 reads CAWSNHRDVERGTQYF.